This T cell receptor (beta chain) was sequenced during a study of blood T cells in healthy people across ages. General observations from the study: The donors' CMV status was not determined, possibly confounding changes in expanded clonotypes. What prevented conclusive comparison of naive and antigen-experienced cells was that PBMCs were unsorted.

This clonotype was seen a single time. Its antigen remains unidentified. An end of the junction does not agree with germline; a read error may underlie this. The V gene's germline CDR1 is MGHRA and CDR2 YSYEKL. CDR3 length: 15 residues. PCR was performed a second time for about 7 to 12 cycles using a sample-barcoded 5' primer and a J-beta primer mix. TCRdb reanalysed the 5' RACE reads using MiXCR and keeps one entry per CDR3 protein. Of a few hundred thousand distinct CDR3 sequences detected, about half appear once; the ten largest clones hold under 60%. V usage is TRBV4-1 and J usage is TRBJ2-7; D possibly uses TRBD1 or TRBD2 (5 bases each). Sequenced input: blood. This receptor was taken from a man in his 60s in good health. CDR3 bases: TGCGCCAACAGCCAACTGGGACGTTCCTCCTACGAGCAGTACTTC. Encoded protein: CANSQLGRSSYEQYF.